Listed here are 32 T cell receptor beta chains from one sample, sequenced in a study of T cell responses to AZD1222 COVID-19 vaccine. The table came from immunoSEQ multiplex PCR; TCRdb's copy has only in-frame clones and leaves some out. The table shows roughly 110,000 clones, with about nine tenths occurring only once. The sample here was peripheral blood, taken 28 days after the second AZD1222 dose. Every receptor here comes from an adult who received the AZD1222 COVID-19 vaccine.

CDR3: CASNDRRNSPLHF. In DNA, the CDR3 is TGTGCCAGTAACGACAGGAGAAATTCACCCCTCCACTTT. The chain combines TRBV19 with TRBJ1-6; TRBD1 might be the D (6 bases). Trimming took off 7 bases at V and 7 bases at J, with 11 bases between the two ends. This CDR3 has 13 amino acids. Germline V gene lookup returns CDR1 LNHDA and CDR2 SQIVND (reference sequence).

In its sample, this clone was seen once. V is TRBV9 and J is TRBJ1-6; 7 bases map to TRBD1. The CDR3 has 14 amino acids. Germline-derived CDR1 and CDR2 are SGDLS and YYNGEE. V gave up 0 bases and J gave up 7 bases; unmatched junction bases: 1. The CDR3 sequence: CASSVEQGNSPLHF. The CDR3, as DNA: TGTGCCAGCAGCGTAGAACAGGGGAATTCACCCCTCCACTTT.

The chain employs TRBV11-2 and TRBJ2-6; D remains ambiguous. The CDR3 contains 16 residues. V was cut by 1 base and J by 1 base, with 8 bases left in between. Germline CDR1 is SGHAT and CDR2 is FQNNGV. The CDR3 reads CASSLVPSSGANVLTF. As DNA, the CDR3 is TGTGCCAGCAGCTTAGTCCCATCTTCTGGGGCCAACGTCCTGACTTTC.

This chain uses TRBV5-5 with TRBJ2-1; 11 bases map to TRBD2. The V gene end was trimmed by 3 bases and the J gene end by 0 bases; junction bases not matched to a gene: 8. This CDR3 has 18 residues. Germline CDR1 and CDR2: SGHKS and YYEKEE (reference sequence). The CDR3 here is CASSYLAGGPPSYNEQFF. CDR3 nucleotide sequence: TGTGCCAGCAGCTACCTAGCGGGGGGACCACCCTCCTACAATGAGCAGTTCTTC.

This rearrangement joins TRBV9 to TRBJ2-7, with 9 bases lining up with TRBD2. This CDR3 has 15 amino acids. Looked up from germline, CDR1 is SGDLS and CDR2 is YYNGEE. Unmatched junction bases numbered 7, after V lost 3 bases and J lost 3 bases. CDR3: CASSAPQRGDYEQYF. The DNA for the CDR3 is TGTGCCAGCAGCGCCCCCCAGCGGGGGGACTACGAGCAGTACTTC.

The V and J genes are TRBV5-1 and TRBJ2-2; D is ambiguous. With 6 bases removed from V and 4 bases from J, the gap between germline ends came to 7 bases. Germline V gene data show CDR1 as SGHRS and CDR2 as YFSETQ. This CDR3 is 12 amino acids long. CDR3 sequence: CASKTATGELFF. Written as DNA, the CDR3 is TGCGCCAGCAAAACAGCCACCGGGGAGCTGTTTTTT.

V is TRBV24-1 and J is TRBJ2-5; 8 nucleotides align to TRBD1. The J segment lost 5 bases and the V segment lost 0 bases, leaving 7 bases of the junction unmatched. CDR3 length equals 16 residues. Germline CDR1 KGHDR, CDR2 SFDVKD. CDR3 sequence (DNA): TGTGCCACCAGTGATTTGGGGTCAGGGGGCCGGGAGACCCAGTACTTC. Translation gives CATSDLGSGGRETQYF.

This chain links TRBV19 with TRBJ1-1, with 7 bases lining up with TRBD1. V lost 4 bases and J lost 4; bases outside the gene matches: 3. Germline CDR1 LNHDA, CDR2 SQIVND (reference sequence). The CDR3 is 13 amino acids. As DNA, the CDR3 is TGTGCCAGTAGTACGACAGGGACCACTGAAGCTTTCTTT. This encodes CASSTTGTTEAFF. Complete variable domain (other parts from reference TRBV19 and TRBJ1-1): DGGITQSPKYLFRKEGQNVTLSCEQNLNHDAMYWYRQDPGQGLRLIYYSQIVNDFQKGDIAEGYSVSREKKESFPLTVTSAQKNPTAFYLCASSTTGTTEAFFGQGTRLTVV.

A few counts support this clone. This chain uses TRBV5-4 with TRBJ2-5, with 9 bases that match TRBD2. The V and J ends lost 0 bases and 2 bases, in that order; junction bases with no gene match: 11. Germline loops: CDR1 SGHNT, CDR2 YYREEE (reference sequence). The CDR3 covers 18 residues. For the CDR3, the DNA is TGTGCCAGCAGCTTGGCCGGGCAGAGTAGCGGGAGACAAGAGACCCAGTACTTC. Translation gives CASSLAGQSSGRQETQYF.

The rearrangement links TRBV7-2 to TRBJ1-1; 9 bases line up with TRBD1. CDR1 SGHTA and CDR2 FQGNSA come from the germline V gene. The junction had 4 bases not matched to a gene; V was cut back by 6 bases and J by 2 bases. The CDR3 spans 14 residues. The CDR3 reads CASSRDRVNTEAFF. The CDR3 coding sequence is TGTGCCAGCAGTCGGGACAGGGTCAACACTGAAGCTTTCTTT.

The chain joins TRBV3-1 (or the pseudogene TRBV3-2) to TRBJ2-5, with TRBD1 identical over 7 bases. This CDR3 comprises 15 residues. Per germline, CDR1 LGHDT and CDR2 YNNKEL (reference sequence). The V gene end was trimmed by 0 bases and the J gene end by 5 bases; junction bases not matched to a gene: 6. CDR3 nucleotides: TGTGCCAGCAGCCAAGATGATGTACAGGGGGAGACCCAGTACTTC. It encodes CASSQDDVQGETQYF.

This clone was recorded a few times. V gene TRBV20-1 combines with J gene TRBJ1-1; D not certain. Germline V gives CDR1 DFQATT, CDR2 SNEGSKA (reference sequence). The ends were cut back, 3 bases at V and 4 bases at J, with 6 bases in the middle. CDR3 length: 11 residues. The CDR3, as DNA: TGCAGTGCTAGTGGTCGCACTGAAGCTTTCTTT. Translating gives CSASGRTEAFF.

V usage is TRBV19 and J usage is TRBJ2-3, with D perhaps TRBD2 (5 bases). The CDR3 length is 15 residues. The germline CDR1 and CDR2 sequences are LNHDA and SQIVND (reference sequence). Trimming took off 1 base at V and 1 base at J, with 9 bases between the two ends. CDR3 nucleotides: TGTGCCAGTAGTATAGTACGGGGTGGCACAGATACGCAGTATTTT. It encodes CASSIVRGGTDTQYF.

The CDR3 coding sequence is TGTGCCAGCAGCTTATCCGGGGACGGCTACACCTTC. It translates to CASSLSGDGYTF. The rearrangement joins TRBV7-9 to TRBJ1-2, with a weak D call TRBD1 (5 bases). This CDR3 has 12 amino acids. V lost 2 bases to trimming and J lost 8 bases, with 9 bases between them. Germline-derived CDR1 and CDR2 are SEHNR and FQNEAQ (reference sequence).

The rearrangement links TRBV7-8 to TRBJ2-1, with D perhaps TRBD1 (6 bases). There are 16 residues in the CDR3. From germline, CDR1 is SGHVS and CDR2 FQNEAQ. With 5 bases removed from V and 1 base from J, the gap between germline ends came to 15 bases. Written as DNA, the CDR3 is TGTGCCAGCAGCCCGACTCGCAGGGGTTCCTACAATGAGCAGTTCTTC. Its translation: CASSPTRRGSYNEQFF.

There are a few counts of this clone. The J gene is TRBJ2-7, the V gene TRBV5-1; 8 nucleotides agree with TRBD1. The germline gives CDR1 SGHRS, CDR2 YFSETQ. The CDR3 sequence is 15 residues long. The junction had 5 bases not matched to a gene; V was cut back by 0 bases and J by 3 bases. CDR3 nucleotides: TGCGCCAGCAGCTTGGCCTCGGGACAGGTCTACGAGCAGTACTTC. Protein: CASSLASGQVYEQYF.

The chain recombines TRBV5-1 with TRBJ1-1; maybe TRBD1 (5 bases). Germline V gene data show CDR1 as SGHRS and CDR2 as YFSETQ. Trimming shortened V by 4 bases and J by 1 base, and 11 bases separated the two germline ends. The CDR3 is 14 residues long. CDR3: CASSRTGKNTEAFF. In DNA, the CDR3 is TGCGCCAGCAGCCGAACAGGAAAGAACACTGAAGCTTTCTTT.

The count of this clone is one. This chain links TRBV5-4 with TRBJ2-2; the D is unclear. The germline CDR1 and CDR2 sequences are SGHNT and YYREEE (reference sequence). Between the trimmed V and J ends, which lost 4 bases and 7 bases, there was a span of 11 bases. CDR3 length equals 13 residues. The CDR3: CASSVRENGELFF. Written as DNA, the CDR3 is TGTGCCAGCAGCGTAAGGGAAAACGGGGAGCTGTTTTTT.

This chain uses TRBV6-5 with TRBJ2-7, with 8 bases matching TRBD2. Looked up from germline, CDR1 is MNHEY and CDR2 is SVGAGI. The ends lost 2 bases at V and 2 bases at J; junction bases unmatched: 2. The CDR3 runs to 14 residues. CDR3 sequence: CASSYGLATYEQYF. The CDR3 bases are TGTGCCAGCAGTTACGGACTAGCCACCTACGAGCAGTACTTC.

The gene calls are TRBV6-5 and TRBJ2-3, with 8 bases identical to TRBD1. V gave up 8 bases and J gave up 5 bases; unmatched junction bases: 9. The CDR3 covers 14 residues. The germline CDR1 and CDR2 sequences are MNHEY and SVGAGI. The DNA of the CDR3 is TGTGCCAGCCTCAGTACAGGGGGTATAGATACGCAGTATTTT. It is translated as CASLSTGGIDTQYF.

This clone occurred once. CDR3 nucleotide sequence: TGCGCCAGCAGCCAAGACCCGGGTTGGGTCTACGAGCAGTACTTC. Protein: CASSQDPGWVYEQYF. V and J are TRBV4-3 and TRBJ2-7; D not certain. Germline CDR1 and CDR2: LGHNA and YSLEER. Trimming removed 0 bases at V and 3 bases at J, with 12 bases between. There are 15 residues in the CDR3.

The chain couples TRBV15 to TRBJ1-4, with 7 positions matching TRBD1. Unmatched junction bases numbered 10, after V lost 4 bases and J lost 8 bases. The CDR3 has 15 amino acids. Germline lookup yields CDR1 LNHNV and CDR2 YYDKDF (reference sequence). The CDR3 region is CATSKPGTAEEKLFF. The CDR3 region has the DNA TGTGCCACCAGCAAACCCGGGACAGCGGAGGAAAAACTGTTTTTT.

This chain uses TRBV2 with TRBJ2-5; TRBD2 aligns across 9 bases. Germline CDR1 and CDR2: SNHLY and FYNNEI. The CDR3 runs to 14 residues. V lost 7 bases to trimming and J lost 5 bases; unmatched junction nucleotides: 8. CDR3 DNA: TGTGCCAGCATGGCGGGAGGGGGCGTCGAGACCCAGTACTTC. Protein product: CASMAGGGVETQYF.

The CDR3 loop reads CASSYGGLAEETQYF. The CDR3 DNA is TGTGCCAGCAGTTATGGAGGACTAGCGGAAGAGACCCAGTACTTC. The chain has TRBV6-2 or TRBV6-3 and TRBJ2-5, with 10 bases that match TRBD2. The germline CDR1 and CDR2 sequences are MNHEY and SVGEGT. V lost 3 bases to trimming and J lost 3 bases; unmatched junction nucleotides: 4. The CDR3 runs to 15 residues.

CDR3 nucleotides: TGTGCCAGCAGTTTATCCCCCACCGGGGAGCTGTTTTTT. Translating it yields CASSLSPTGELFF. The rearrangement uses TRBV12-3 or TRBV12-4 and TRBJ2-2; no firm D call. V was clipped by 2 bases and J by 4 bases, with 5 bases between them. This CDR3 has 13 residues.

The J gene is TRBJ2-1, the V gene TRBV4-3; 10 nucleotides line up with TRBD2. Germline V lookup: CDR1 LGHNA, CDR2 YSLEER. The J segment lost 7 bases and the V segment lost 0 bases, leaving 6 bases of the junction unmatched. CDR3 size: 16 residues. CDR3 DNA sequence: TGCGCCAGCAGCCAAGATACAGGACTAGCGGCAAATGAGCAGTTCTTC. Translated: CASSQDTGLAANEQFF.

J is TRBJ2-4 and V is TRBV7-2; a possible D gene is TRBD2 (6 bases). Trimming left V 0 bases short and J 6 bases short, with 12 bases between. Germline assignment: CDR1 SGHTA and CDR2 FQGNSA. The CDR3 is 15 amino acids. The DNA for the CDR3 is TGTGCCAGCAGCTTAGCCGCGGGGCAGACAAACATTCAGTACTTC. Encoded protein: CASSLAAGQTNIQYF.

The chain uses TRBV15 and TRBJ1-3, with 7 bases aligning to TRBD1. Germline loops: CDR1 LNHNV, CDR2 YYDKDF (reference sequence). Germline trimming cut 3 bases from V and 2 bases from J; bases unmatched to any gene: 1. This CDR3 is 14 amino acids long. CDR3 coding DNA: TGTGCCACCAGCAGCGGGACAGCTGGAAACACCATATATTTT. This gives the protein CATSSGTAGNTIYF.

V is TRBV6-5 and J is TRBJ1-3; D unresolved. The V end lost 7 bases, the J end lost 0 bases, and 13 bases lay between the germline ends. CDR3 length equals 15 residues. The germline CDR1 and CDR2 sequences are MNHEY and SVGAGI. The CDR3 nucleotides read TGTGCCAGCATAGGGCAGTACCCCTCTGGAAACACCATATATTTT. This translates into CASIGQYPSGNTIYF.

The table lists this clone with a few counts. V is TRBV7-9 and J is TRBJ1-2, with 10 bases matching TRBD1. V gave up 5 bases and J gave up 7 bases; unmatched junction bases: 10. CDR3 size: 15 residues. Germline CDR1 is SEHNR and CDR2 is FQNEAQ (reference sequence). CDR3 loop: CASSRLTGGLFGYTF. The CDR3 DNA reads TGTGCCAGCAGCCGTTTGACAGGGGGCCTCTTTGGCTACACCTTC.

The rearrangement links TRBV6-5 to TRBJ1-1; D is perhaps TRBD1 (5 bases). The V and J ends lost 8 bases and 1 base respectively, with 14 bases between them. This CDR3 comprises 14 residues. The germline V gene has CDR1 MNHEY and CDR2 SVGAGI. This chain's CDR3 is CASLMGGSNTEAFF. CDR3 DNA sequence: TGTGCCAGCTTGATGGGGGGATCGAACACTGAAGCTTTCTTT.

As DNA, the CDR3 is TGTGCCAGCTCACCGAACAGGGAGGGAACGGGAGCTTTCTTT. Translating it yields CASSPNREGTGAFF. This chain uses TRBV18 with TRBJ1-1; D perhaps matches TRBD1 (6 bases). From germline, CDR1 is KGHSH and CDR2 LQKENI. This CDR3 is 14 amino acids long. Between the trimmed V and J ends, which lost 3 bases and 10 bases, there was a span of 18 bases.